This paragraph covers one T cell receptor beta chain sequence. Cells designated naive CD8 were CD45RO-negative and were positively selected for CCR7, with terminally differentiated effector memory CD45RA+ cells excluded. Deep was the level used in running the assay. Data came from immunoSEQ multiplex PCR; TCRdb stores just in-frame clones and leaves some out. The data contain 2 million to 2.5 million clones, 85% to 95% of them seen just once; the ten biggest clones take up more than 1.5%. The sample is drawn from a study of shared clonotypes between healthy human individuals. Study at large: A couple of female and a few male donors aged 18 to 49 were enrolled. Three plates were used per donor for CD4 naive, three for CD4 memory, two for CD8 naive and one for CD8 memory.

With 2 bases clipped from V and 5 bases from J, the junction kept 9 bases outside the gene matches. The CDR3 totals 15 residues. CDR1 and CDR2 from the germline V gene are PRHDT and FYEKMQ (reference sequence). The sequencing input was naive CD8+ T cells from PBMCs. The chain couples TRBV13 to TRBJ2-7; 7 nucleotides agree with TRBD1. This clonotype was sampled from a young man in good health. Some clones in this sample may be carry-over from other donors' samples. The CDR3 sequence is CASSLLSGGKDEQYF. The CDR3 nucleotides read TGTGCCAGCAGCTTACTGTCAGGGGGAAAAGACGAGCAGTACTTC.